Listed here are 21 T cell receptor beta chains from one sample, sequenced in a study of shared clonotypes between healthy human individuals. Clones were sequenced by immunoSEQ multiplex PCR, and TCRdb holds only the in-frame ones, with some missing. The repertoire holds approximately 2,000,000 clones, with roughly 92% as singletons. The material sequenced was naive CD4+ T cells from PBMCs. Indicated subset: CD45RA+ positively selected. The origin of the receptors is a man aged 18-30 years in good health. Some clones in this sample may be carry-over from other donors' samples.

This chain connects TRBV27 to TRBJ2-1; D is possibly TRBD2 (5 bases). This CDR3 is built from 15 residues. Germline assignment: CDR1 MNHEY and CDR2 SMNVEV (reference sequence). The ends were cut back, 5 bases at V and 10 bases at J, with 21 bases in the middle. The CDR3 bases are TGTGCCAGCAGTCTCCGGGATCTCGGGGTTGGGGAGCAGTTCTTC. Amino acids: CASSLRDLGVGEQFF.

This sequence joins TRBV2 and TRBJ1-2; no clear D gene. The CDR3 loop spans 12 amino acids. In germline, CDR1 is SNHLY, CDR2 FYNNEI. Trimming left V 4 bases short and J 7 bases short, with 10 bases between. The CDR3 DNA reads TGTGCCAGCAGTGGCGATGGATCTGGCTACACCTTC. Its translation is CASSGDGSGYTF.

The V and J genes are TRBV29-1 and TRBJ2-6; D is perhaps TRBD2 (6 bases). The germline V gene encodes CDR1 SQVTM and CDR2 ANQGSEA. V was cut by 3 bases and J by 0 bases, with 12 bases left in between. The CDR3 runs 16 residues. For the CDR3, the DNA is TGCAGCGTTGATTTGGAGGGGCACTCTGGGGCCAACGTCCTGACTTTC. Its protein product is CSVDLEGHSGANVLTF.

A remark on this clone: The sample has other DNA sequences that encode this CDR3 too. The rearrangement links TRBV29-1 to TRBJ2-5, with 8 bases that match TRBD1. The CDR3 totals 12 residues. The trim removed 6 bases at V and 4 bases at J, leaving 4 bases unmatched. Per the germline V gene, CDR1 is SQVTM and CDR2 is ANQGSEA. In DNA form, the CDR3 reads TGCAGCGTGGGCGACAGGGGAGAGACCCAGTACTTC. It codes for CSVGDRGETQYF.

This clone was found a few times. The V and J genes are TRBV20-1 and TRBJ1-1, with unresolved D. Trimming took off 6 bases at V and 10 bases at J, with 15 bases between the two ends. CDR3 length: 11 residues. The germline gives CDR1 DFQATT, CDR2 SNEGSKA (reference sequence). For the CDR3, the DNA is TGCAGTGCGCGATCAAACAGCGGAGCTTTCTTT. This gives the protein CSARSNSGAFF.

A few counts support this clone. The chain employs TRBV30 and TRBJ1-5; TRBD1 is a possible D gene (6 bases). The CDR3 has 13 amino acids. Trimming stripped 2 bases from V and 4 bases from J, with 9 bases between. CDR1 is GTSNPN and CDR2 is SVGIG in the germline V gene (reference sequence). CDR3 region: CAWSPGDNQPQHF. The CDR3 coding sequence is TGTGCCTGGAGTCCAGGGGATAATCAGCCCCAGCATTTT.

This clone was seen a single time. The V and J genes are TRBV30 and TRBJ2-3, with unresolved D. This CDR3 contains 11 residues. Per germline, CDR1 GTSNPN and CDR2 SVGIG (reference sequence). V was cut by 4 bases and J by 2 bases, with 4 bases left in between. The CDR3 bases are TGTGCCTGGACTACCACAGATACGCAGTATTTT. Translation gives CAWTTTDTQYF.

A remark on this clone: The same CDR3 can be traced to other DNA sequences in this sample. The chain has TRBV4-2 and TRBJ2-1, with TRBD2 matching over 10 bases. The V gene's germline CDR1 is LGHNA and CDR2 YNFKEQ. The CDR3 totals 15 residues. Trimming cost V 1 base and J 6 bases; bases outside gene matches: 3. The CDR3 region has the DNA TGTGCCAGCAGCCAAGGTCTAGCGGGAGTCAATGAGCAGTTCTTC. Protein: CASSQGLAGVNEQFF.

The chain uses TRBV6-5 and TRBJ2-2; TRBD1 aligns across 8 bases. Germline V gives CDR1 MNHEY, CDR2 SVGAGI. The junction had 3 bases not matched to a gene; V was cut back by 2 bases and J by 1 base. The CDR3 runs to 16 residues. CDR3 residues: CASSYPGTGNTGELFF. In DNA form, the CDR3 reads TGTGCCAGCAGTTACCCCGGGACAGGGAACACCGGGGAGCTGTTTTTT.

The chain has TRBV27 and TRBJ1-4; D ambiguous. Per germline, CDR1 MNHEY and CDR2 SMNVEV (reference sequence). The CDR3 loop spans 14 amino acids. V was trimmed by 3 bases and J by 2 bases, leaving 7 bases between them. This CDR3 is CASSLRTTNEKLFF. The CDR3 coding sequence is TGTGCCAGCAGTTTGCGTACCACTAATGAAAAACTGTTTTTT.

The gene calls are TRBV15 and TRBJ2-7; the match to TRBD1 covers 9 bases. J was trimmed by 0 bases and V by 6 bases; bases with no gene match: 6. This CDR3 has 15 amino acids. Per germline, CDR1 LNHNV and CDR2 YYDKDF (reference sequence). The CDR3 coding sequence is TGTGCCACCAGTCGGGACAGGGATGGCTCCTACGAGCAGTACTTC. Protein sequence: CATSRDRDGSYEQYF. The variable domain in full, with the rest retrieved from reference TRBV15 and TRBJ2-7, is DAMVIQNPRYQVTQFGKPVTLSCSQTLNHNVMYWYQQKSSQAPKLLFHYYDKDFNNEADTPDNFQSRRPNTSFCFLDIRSPGLGDTAMYLCATSRDRDGSYEQYFGPGTRLTVT.

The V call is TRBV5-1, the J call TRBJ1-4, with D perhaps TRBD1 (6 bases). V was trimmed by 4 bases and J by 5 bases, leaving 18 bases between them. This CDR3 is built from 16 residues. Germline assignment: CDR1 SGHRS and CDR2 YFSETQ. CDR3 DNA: TGCGCCAGCAGCCAAAGGCCCACAGGGCCCAATGAAAAACTGTTTTTT. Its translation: CASSQRPTGPNEKLFF.

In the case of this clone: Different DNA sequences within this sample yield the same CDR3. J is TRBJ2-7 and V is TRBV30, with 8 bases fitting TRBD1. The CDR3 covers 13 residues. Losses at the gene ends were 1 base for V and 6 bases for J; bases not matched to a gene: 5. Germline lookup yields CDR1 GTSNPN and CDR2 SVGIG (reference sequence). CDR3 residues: CAWSGDRGGEQYF. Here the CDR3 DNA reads TGTGCCTGGAGTGGTGACAGGGGAGGCGAGCAGTACTTC.

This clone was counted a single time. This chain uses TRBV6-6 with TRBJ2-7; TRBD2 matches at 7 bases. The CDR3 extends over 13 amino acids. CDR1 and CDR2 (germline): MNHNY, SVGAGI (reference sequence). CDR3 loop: CASSYRMSGDPMV. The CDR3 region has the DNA TGTGCCAGCAGTTACCGAATGAGCGGGGACCCCATGGTG.

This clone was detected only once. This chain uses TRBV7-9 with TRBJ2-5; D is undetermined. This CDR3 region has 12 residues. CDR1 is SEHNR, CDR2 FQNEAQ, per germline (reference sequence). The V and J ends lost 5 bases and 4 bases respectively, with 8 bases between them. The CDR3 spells CASSDNGETQYF. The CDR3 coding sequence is TGTGCCAGCAGCGATAATGGAGAGACCCAGTACTTC.

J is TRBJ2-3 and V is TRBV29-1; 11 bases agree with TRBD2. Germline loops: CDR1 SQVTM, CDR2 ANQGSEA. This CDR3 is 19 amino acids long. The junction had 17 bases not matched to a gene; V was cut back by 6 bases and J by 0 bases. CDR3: CSVEPGLAVQYASTDTQYF. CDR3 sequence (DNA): TGCAGCGTGGAACCGGGACTAGCGGTACAATACGCTAGCACAGATACGCAGTATTTT.

DNA for the CDR3: TGTGCCAGCAGACCAAACTCCCTCCGGTTTGGGACCCAGTACTTC. Translation gives CASRPNSLRFGTQYF. The V call is TRBV7-2, the J call TRBJ2-5, with unresolved D. The CDR3 has 15 amino acids. Germline loops: CDR1 SGHTA, CDR2 FQGNSA. V was cut by 6 bases and J by 7 bases, with 21 bases left in between. Variable domain in full (rest from reference TRBV7-2 and TRBJ2-5): GAGVSQSPSNKVTEKGKDVELRCDPISGHTALYWYRQSLGQGLEFLIYFQGNSAPDKSGLPSDRFSAERTGGSVSTLTIQRTQQEDSAVYLCASRPNSLRFGTQYFGPGTRLLVL.

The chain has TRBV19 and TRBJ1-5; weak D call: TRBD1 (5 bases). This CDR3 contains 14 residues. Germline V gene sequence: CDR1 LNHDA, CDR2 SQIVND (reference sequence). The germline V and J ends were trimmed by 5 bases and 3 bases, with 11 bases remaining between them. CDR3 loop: CASSLTGLNQPQHF. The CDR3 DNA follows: TGTGCCAGTAGTCTAACAGGTCTCAATCAGCCCCAGCATTTT.

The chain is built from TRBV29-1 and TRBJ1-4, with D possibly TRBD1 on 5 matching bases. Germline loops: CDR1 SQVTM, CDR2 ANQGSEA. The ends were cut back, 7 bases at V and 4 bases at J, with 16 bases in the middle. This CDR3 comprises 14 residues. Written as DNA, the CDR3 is TGCAGCGCAGGACGTGGGACGGTTAATGAAAAACTGTTTTTT. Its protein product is CSAGRGTVNEKLFF.

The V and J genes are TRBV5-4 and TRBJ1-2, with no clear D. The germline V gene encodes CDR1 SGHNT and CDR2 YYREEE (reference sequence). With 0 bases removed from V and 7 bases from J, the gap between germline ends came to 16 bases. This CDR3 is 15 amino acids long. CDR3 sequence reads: CASSLVRAPYVGYTF. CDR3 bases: TGTGCCAGCAGCTTGGTGAGGGCCCCCTACGTTGGCTACACCTTC.

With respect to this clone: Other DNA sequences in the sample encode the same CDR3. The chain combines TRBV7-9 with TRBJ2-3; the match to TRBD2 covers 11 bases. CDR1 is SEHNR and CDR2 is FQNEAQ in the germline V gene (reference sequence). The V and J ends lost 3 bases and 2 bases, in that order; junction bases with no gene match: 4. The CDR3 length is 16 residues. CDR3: CASSLGLAESTDTQYF. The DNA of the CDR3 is TGTGCCAGCAGCTTGGGACTAGCGGAGTCCACAGATACGCAGTATTTT. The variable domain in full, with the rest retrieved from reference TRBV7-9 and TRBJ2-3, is DTGVSQNPRHKITKRGQNVTFRCDPISEHNRLYWYRQTLGQGPEFLTYFQNEAQLEKSRLLSDRFSAERPKGSFSTLEIQRTEQGDSAMYLCASSLGLAESTDTQYFGPGTRLTVL.